This TCR beta chain was recorded in a study of T-cell memory formation after mild COVID-19. Study summary: The TCR clusters were mostly specific to one donor.

V was pared by 3 bases and J by 3 bases, with 7 bases of the junction left unmatched. The CDR3 length is 15 residues. Germline assignment: CDR1 MGHDK and CDR2 SYGVNS. About this clonotype: Its antigen is unidentified.

With constant-segment primers, 5'RACE yielded cDNA libraries of TCR alpha and TCR beta that carried sample barcodes and UMIs. TCRdb analysed the 5' RACE reads with MiXCR anew, one entry per CDR3 protein. The data contain a few hundred thousand distinct CDR3 sequences, 21% of them seen just once; the ten biggest clones take up around an eighth. Study-level results: Detection of some responders pre-infection suggested pre-existing cross-reactive memory T cells participated. Mainly in CM and EM were contracting CD4+ clones; CD8+ were in EMRA.

The rearrangement links TRBV25-1 to TRBJ2-7; 8 positions match TRBD1. The sequence was obtained from an adult woman who had mild COVID-19 (a few samples of this study predate the infection). Cell type and time point are not known. Sequencing was done on a sample of PBMCs or a T cell subset sorted from them (not recorded which). The CDR3 sequence is CASSDVQGEIYEQYF. The DNA for the CDR3 is TGTGCCAGCAGTGATGTACAGGGGGAAATCTACGAGCAGTACTTC.